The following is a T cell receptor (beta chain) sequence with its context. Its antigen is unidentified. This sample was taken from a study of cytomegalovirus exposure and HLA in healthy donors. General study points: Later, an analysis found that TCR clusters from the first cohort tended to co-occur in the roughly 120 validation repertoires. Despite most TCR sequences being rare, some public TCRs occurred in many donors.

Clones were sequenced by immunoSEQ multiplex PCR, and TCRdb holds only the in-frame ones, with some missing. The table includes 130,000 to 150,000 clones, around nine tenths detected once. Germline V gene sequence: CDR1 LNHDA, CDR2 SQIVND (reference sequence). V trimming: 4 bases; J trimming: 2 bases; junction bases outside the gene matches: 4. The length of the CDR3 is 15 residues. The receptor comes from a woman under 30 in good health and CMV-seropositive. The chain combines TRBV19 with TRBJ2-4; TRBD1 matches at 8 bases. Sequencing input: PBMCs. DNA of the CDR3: TGTGCCAGTAGTAGGACAGGGCTTACCAAAAACATTCAGTACTTC. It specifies CASSRTGLTKNIQYF.